Below, one TCR beta chain is given with its context. The data belong to a study of T-cell memory formation after mild COVID-19. TCRdb fed the 5' RACE reads into MiXCR, producing one record per CDR3 protein. The sample consists of about 400,000 distinct CDR3 sequences, more than 15% of them appearing once. Trimming removed 11 bases at V and 1 base at J, with 14 bases between. Germline V gives CDR1 MNHNY, CDR2 SVGAGI (reference sequence). This CDR3 is built from 13 residues. This receptor was identified in a young man who had mild COVID-19 (a few samples of this study predate the infection). Cell type and time point are not known. V gene TRBV6-6 combines with J gene TRBJ1-1; D might be TRBD1 (5 bases). Sequenced: PBMCs or a T cell subset sorted from them (not recorded which). CDR3 bases: TGTGCCGGGACTGGAAATGGGAACACTGAAGCTTTCTTT. This translates into CAGTGNGNTEAFF.